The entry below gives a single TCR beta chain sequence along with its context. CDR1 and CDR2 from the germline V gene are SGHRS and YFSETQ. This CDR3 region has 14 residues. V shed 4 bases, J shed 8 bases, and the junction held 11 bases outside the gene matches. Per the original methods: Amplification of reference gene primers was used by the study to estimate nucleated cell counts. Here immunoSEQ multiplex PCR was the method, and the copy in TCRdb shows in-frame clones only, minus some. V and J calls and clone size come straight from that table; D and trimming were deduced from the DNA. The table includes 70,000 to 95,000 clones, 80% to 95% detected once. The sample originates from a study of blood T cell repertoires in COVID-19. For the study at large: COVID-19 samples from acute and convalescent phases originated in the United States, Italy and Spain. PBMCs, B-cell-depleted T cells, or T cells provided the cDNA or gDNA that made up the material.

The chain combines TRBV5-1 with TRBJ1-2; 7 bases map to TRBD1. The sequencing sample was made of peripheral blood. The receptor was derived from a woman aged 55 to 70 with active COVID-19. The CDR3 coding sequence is TGCGCCAGCAGCCCCACACAGGGGATGTACGGCTACACCTTC. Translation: CASSPTQGMYGYTF.